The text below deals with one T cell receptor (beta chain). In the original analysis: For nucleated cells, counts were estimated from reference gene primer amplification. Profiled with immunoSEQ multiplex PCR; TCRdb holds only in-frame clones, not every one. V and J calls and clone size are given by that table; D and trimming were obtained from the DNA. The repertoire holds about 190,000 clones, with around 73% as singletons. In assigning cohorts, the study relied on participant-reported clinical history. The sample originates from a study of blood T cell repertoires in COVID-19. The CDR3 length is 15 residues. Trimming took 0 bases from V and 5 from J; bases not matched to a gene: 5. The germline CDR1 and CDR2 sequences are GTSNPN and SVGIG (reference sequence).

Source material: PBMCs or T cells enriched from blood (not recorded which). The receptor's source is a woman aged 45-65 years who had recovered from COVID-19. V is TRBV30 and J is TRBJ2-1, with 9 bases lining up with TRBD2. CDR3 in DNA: TGTGCCTGGAGTGTACGCGGGAGGGGAGACAATGAGCAGTTCTTC. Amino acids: CAWSVRGRGDNEQFF.